Listed here are 19 T cell receptor beta chains from one sample, sequenced in a study of monozygotic twins with cystic fibrosis. Method: immunoSEQ multiplex PCR; TCRdb's copy keeps in-frame clones and lacks some. The table has fewer than 30,000 clones, around four fifths seen once. Sequencing input: blood. These receptors all stem from a girl aged 2-15 years with cystic fibrosis.

The rearrangement joins TRBV6-6 to TRBJ1-1, with a possible D match to TRBD1 (6 bases). The CDR3 is made up of 15 amino acids. CDR1 is MNHNY, CDR2 SVGAGI, per germline (reference sequence). V was trimmed by 1 base and J by 2 bases, leaving 11 bases between them. DNA of the CDR3: TGTGCCAGCAGTTACTACGGACAGCCTAACACTGAAGCTTTCTTT. Its translation is CASSYYGQPNTEAFF.

This chain uses TRBV28 with TRBJ2-5; possible D gene TRBD2, 7 bases. Trimming cost V 7 bases and J 4 bases, with 19 bases left between them. This CDR3 contains 15 residues. CDR1 is MDHEN and CDR2 is SYDVKM in the germline V gene. The CDR3 nucleotides read TGTGCCAGCAATGGGGGGCGGGAGTTGGCAGAGACCCAGTACTTC. Protein product: CASNGGRELAETQYF.

The sample holds a few counts of this clone. This sequence joins TRBV6-5 and TRBJ1-2; D is uncertain. V shed 0 bases and J shed 4 bases, with 12 bases lying between them. The CDR3 runs 15 residues. Germline V CDR1 and CDR2: MNHEY, SVGAGI. The CDR3 spells CASSYSGRTLYGYTF. The CDR3 DNA is TGTGCCAGCAGTTACTCAGGGCGAACCCTCTATGGCTACACCTTC.

This chain links TRBV28 with TRBJ2-7, with D perhaps being TRBD1 or TRBD2 (5 bases each). Deletions cut 3 bases from V and 0 bases from J, with 9 bases between. The CDR3 runs to 14 residues. Germline lookup yields CDR1 MDHEN and CDR2 SYDVKM. CDR3 DNA sequence: TGTGCCAGCAGTTTGGGACGGAACTCCTACGAGCAGTACTTC. Translating it yields CASSLGRNSYEQYF.

The V gene is TRBV21-1, the J gene TRBJ2-7; TRBD1, as called in the table, went unchecked against the DNA. TRBV21-1 is a documented pseudogene. This CDR3 region has 14 residues. The CDR3 reads CASTKDRGKDEQYF. The CDR3 nucleotides are TGTGCCAGCACCAAGGACAGGGGAAAAGACGAGCAGTACTTC.

The V call is TRBV5-5, the J call TRBJ1-2; D unresolved. CDR1 is SGHKS and CDR2 is YYEKEE in the germline V gene (reference sequence). This CDR3 is built from 14 residues. V was cut by 4 bases and J by 4 bases, with 14 bases left in between. CDR3 loop: CASSGDITGYGYTF. CDR3 coding DNA: TGTGCCAGCAGCGGTGACATAACCGGCTATGGCTACACCTTC.

The chain carries TRBV25-1 and TRBJ1-2, with 11 bases matching TRBD1. Unmatched junction bases numbered 4, after V lost 3 bases and J lost 7 bases. CDR1 is MGHDK, CDR2 SYGVNS, per germline. This CDR3 is 14 amino acids long. The CDR3: CASSDPGQGVGYTF. In DNA form, the CDR3 reads TGTGCCAGCAGTGATCCGGGACAGGGGGTTGGCTACACCTTC.

This sequence joins TRBV5-8 and TRBJ2-7; 8 bases are a match to TRBD2. Germline assignment: CDR1 SGHTS and CDR2 YDEGEE. The CDR3 covers 14 residues. With V trimmed by 4 bases and J by 7 bases, 10 bases remained unmatched. CDR3 in amino acids: CASSPIAGNEEQYF. The CDR3 nucleotides read TGTGCCAGCAGCCCTATAGCGGGGAACGAGGAGCAGTACTTC.

The chain joins TRBV2 to TRBJ2-7, with D hard to call. This CDR3 contains 12 residues. Between the trimmed V and J ends, which lost 4 bases and 2 bases, there was a span of 6 bases. Germline V gene lookup returns CDR1 SNHLY and CDR2 FYNNEI. CDR3 protein: CASSGEAYEQYF. Here the CDR3 DNA reads TGTGCCAGCAGTGGTGAGGCCTACGAGCAGTACTTC.

V is TRBV7-9 and J is TRBJ1-5; tentative D call: TRBD1 (5 bases). This CDR3 has 15 amino acids. The V gene lost 2 bases and the J gene lost 11 bases, with 19 bases spanning the gap. The germline V gene encodes CDR1 SEHNR and CDR2 FQNEAQ (reference sequence). CDR3 residues: CASSLTGDTKGTQHF. In DNA, the CDR3 is TGTGCCAGCAGCTTAACCGGGGATACGAAGGGGACCCAGCATTTT.

This clone was seen a single time. The rearrangement uses TRBV2 and TRBJ2-3, with 7 bases that match TRBD1. J was trimmed by 4 bases and V by 6 bases; bases with no gene match: 10. This CDR3 has 15 amino acids. Looked up from germline, CDR1 is SNHLY and CDR2 is FYNNEI. The CDR3 loop reads CASSVIQGYPDTQYF. In DNA form, the CDR3 reads TGTGCCAGCAGCGTAATACAGGGGTACCCAGATACGCAGTATTTT. Looking up the rest from reference TRBV2 and TRBJ2-3 gives the full variable domain: EPEVTQTPSHQVTQMGQEVILRCVPISNHLYFYWYRQILGQKVEFLVSFYNNEISEKSEIFDDQFSVERPDGSNFTLKIRSTKLEDSAMYFCASSVIQGYPDTQYFGPGTRLTVL.

This chain's CDR3 is CASSPTSFYEQYF. DNA for the CDR3: TGTGCCAGCAGCCCAACTAGCTTCTACGAGCAGTACTTC. This sequence joins TRBV7-2 and TRBJ2-7; possible D gene TRBD2, 6 bases. The germline CDR1 and CDR2 sequences are SGHTA and FQGNSA. The length of the CDR3 is 13 residues. The ends were cut back, 5 bases at V and 3 bases at J, with 11 bases in the middle.

The chain combines TRBV5-6 with TRBJ2-5, with D unresolved. V dropped 0 bases and J dropped 5 bases, with 14 bases sitting between them. Germline lookup yields CDR1 SGHDT and CDR2 YYEEEE. CDR3 length: 15 residues. Written as DNA, the CDR3 is TGTGCCAGCAGCTTGGCCGCCCGGCCGGAGGAGACCCAGTACTTC. Translated: CASSLAARPEETQYF.

J is TRBJ2-5 and V is TRBV5-4, with D perhaps TRBD2 (6 bases). Germline CDR1 is SGHNT and CDR2 is YYREEE (reference sequence). Trimming removed 6 bases from V and 1 base from J, with 13 bases in between. The CDR3 totals 14 residues. CDR3 nucleotide sequence: TGTGCCAGCACCAAGAGCGGGCCCCAAGAGACCCAGTACTTC. It specifies CASTKSGPQETQYF.

CDR3 region: CASSYGTIGTEAFF. The CDR3 DNA reads TGTGCCAGCAGTTACGGGACAATAGGCACTGAAGCTTTCTTT. The V call is TRBV6-5, the J call TRBJ1-1; D possibly corresponds to TRBD1 (6 bases). The germline V and J ends were trimmed by 2 bases and 4 bases, with 11 bases remaining between them. The germline V gene has CDR1 MNHEY and CDR2 SVGAGI. The CDR3 spans 14 residues.

This chain joins TRBV5-8 and TRBJ1-5; D uncertain. The germline V gene has CDR1 SGHTS and CDR2 YDEGEE. The CDR3 is made up of 13 amino acids. V lost 4 bases and J lost 0, with 5 bases in between. CDR3 nucleotides: TGTGCCAGCAGCGGTCGTAGCAATCAGCCCCAGCATTTT. Amino acids: CASSGRSNQPQHF.

The CDR3 DNA is TGCGCCAGCAGCTTATCAGGGGGCGCGAACTTCGGCTACACCTTC. Encoded protein: CASSLSGGANFGYTF. The rearrangement uses TRBV5-1 and TRBJ1-2; TRBD1 agrees at 8 bases. The J segment lost 8 bases and the V segment lost 2 bases, leaving 11 bases of the junction unmatched. This CDR3 comprises 15 residues. CDR1 is SGHRS, CDR2 YFSETQ, per germline.

The chain combines TRBV28 with TRBJ2-5; D is unclear. CDR1 is MDHEN, CDR2 SYDVKM, per germline. V was trimmed by 5 bases and J by 7 bases, leaving 11 bases between them. This CDR3 region has 12 residues. The CDR3 region is CASSGDSGTQYF. CDR3 DNA: TGTGCCAGCAGTGGAGACTCTGGGACCCAGTACTTC. Supplemented by reference TRBV28 and TRBJ2-5, the full variable domain reads DVKVTQSSRYLVKRTGEKVFLECVQDMDHENMFWYRQDPGLGLRLIYFSYDVKMKEKGDIPEGYSVSREKKERFSLILESASTNQTSMYLCASSGDSGTQYFGPGTRLLVL.

This chain uses TRBV2 with TRBJ1-1; D uncertain. The CDR3 is 16 amino acids. Germline V gene sequence: CDR1 SNHLY, CDR2 FYNNEI. V gave up 8 bases and J gave up 3 bases, with 22 bases separating them. The DNA of the CDR3 is TGTGCCAGCGATGAAAACGTAGGATTACCCTACACTGAAGCTTTCTTT. It yields the protein CASDENVGLPYTEAFF.